This TCR beta chain was sequenced during a study of neurological immune-mediated disorders. Study conclusions and caveats: The highest TCR clonal expansion occurred in HTLV-1-associated myelopathy; multiple sclerosis fell below healthy controls.

This clonotype was detected ten times or more. No antigen is known for it. With V trimmed by 6 bases and J by 6 bases, 4 bases remained unmatched. CDR3 size: 15 residues. The germline V gene encodes CDR1 ENHRY and CDR2 SYGVKD. Using its own MiXCR run on the 5' RACE reads, TCRdb lists one record per CDR3 protein. This table has around 17,000 distinct CDR3 sequences, 3.5% appearing once. This receptor was obtained from a woman in her thirties or forties in good health. Input material: CD8+ T cells from blood. The V call is TRBV10-3, the J call TRBJ2-1; 14 nucleotides line up with TRBD2. Written as DNA, the CDR3 is TGTGCCATCAGCGGACTAGCGGGAGGTCTCAATGAGCAGTTCTTC. Its protein is CAISGLAGGLNEQFF.